This T cell receptor (beta chain) was documented in a study of cytomegalovirus exposure and HLA in healthy donors. Study outcomes and limitations: Follow-up analysis later connected one missense variant in DCLRE1C with trimming of TCR beta V- and J-genes. Presence/absence analyses assumed roughly uniform sequencing depth across donors. The Asian-associated ancestry cluster reportedly had fewer N-insertions than the approximately 610-donor mean in a later analysis.

To note about this clone: The target antigen is unknown. Other nucleotide sequences from this sample produce the same CDR3.

It was with 60 Vbeta and 13 Jbeta primers that the PCR ran. The method was immunoSEQ multiplex PCR; TCRdb's version includes in-frame clones alone and lacks a portion of them. The repertoire consists of under 100,000 clones, with over 9.5% occurring once and the leading ten covering around 25%. The sequenced sample consisted of PBMCs. This receptor was taken from a man between 60 and 75 years old in good health and CMV-seropositive.

The CDR3 spells CASSLAPVSSTGELFF. The CDR3 DNA reads TGTGCCAGCAGCTTAGCGCCGGTCTCGAGCACCGGGGAGCTGTTTTTT. V is TRBV7-6 and J is TRBJ2-2; D is unclear. V lost 0 bases to trimming and J lost 4 bases, with 12 bases between them. Germline V gene lookup returns CDR1 SGHVS and CDR2 FNYEAQ. CDR3 length equals 16 residues.